This T cell receptor (beta chain) was documented in a study of cytomegalovirus exposure and HLA in healthy donors. Profiling relied on immunoSEQ multiplex PCR, and the TCRdb table lists in-frame clones only, not all of them. This table has about 160,000 clones, 86% appearing once. Study-wide findings and caveats: Reports described diagnosis of cytomegalovirus status by the classifier as highly specific and sensitive. As confirmed in vitro, three CMV-associated chains were specific for CMV antigens.

With 4 bases removed from V and 4 bases from J, the gap between germline ends came to 14 bases. The CDR3 totals 14 residues. CDR1 SGHNT and CDR2 YYREEE come from the germline V gene (reference sequence). Regarding this clone: Its antigen is undetermined.

The chain couples TRBV5-4 to TRBJ1-1, with D perhaps TRBD1 (5 bases). The sample comprised PBMCs. The source is a woman under 30 in good health and CMV-seronegative. CDR3 region: CASSPSQVPTEAFF. The CDR3 coding sequence is TGTGCCAGCAGCCCGTCACAGGTACCCACTGAAGCTTTCTTT.